Below, one T cell receptor (beta chain) is given with its context. Its antigen is still unknown. Using immunoSEQ multiplex PCR, the repertoire was profiled, and TCRdb retains in-frame clones only, with some absent. The sample includes 150,000 to 200,000 clones, 90% to 95% seen only once; the top ten take 0.7% to 0.9%. This entry is derived from a study of T cell responses to AZD1222 COVID-19 vaccine. Study in general: Pooling covered second doses at about 4 or about 12 weeks. Findings and limits, study-wide: Two AZD1222 administrations were followed by greater Spike-specific TCR breadth and depth. The repertoires were collected only after the peak T cell response. Most donors were white British and more were female, and clonal diversity was possibly underestimated.

The CDR3 has 14 residues. V was shortened by 10 bases and J by 11 bases, with 22 bases between the two germline ends. V and J are TRBV5-3 and TRBJ1-6, with a possible D match to TRBD1 (5 bases). TRBV5-3 is an ORF for which the function is uncertain. The material sequenced was peripheral blood, taken on day 0 of AZD1222 vaccination. This TCR was sampled from an adult in good health. Here the CDR3 reads CAPRSWDGGTPLHF. The CDR3 nucleotides are TGTGCCCCCCGAAGTTGGGACGGAGGGACACCCCTCCACTTT.